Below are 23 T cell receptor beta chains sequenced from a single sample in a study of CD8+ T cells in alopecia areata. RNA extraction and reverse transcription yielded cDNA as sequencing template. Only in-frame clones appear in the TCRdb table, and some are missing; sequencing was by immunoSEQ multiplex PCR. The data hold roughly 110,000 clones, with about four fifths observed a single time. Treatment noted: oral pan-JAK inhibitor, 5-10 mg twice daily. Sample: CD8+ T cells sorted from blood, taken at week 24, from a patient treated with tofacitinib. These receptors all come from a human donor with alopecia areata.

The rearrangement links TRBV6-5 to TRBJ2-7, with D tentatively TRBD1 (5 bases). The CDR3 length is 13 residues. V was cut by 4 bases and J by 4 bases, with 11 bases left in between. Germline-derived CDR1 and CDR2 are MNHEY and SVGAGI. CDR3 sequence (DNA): TGTGCCAGCAGTTCCAGGGTCGCATACGAGCAGTACTTC. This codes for CASSSRVAYEQYF.

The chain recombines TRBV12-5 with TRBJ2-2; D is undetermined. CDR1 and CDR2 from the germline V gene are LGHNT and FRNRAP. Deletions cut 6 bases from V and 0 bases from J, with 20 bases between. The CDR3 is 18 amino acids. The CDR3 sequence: CASGFLLSGLSNTGELFF. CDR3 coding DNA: TGTGCTAGTGGCTTCCTGCTTTCCGGGTTATCGAACACCGGGGAGCTGTTTTTT.

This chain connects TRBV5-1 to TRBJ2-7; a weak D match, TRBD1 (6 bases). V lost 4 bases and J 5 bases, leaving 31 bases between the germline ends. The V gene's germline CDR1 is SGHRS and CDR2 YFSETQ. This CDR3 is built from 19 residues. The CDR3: CASSPPPSGTPRWGHEQYF. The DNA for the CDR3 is TGCGCCAGCAGCCCACCTCCATCCGGGACACCCCGCTGGGGCCACGAGCAGTACTTC.

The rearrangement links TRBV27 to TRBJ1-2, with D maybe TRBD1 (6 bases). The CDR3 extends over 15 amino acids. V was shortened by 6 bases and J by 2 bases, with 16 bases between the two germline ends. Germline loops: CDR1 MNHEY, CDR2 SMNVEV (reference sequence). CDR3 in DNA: TGTGCCAGCAGGGTAGGGGACACAAGGAACTATGGCTACACCTTC. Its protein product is CASRVGDTRNYGYTF.

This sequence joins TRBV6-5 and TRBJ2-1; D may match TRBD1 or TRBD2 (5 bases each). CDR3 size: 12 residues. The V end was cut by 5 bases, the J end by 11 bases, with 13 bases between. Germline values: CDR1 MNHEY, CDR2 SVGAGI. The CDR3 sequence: CASSPGTPQQFF. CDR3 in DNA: TGTGCCAGCAGTCCCGGGACCCCACAGCAGTTCTTC.

The CDR3 DNA follows: TGTGCCAGCAGTCCCGTCGGACTAGCGGGACCCTACAATGAGCAGTTCTTC. Its translation is CASSPVGLAGPYNEQFF. The rearrangement joins TRBV27 to TRBJ2-1; 12 positions agree with TRBD2. This CDR3 contains 17 residues. The germline gives CDR1 MNHEY, CDR2 SMNVEV (reference sequence). The V gene end was trimmed by 5 bases and the J gene end by 2 bases; junction bases not matched to a gene: 7.

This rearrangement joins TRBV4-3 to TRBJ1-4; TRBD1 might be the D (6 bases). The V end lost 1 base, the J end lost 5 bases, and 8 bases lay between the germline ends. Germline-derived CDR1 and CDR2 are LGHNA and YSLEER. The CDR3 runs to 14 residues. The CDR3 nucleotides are TGCGCCAGCAGCCAAGGAACAGGGAATGAAAAACTGTTTTTT. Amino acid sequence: CASSQGTGNEKLFF.

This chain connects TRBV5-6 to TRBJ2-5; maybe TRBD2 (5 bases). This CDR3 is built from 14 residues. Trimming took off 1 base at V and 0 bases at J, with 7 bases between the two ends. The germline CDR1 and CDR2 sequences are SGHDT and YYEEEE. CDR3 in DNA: TGTGCCAGCAGCTTGCTGGAGGACCAAGAGACCCAGTACTTC. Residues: CASSLLEDQETQYF.

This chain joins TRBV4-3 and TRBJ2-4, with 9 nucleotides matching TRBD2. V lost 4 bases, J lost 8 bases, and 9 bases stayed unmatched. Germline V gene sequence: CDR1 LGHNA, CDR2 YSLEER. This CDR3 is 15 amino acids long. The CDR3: CASSRDAGGLDIQYF. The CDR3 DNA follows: TGCGCCAGCAGCCGAGATGCGGGGGGGCTAGACATTCAGTACTTC.

The CDR3 reads CSVTGTGEVYEQYF. As DNA, the CDR3 is TGCAGCGTCACCGGGACAGGGGAGGTCTACGAGCAGTACTTC. The chain uses TRBV29-1 and TRBJ2-7; 10 bases match TRBD1. The V segment lost 6 bases and the J segment 3 bases; nucleotides outside the gene matches: 8. Germline V CDR1 and CDR2: SQVTM, ANQGSEA. The CDR3 sequence is 14 residues long.

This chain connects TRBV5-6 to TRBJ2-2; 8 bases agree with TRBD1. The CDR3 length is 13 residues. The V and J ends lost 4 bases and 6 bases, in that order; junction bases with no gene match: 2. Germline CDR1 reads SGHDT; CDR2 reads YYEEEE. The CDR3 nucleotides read TGTGCCAGCAGCCTACAGGGGGCCGGGGAGCTGTTTTTT. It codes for CASSLQGAGELFF.

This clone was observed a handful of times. The CDR3 coding sequence is TGCGCCAGCAGTCAACGACAGGGGGCCACCGGGGAGCTGTTTTTT. Residues: CASSQRQGATGELFF. The gene calls are TRBV23-1 and TRBJ2-2; 10 positions match TRBD1. TRBV23-1 is an ORF; its function is uncertain. V trimming: 2 bases; J trimming: 4 bases; junction bases outside the gene matches: 1. This CDR3 spans 15 amino acids.

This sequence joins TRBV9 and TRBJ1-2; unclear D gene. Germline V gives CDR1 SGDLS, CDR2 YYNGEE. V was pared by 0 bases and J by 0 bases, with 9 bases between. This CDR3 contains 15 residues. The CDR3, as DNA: TGTGCCAGCAGCGTAGCGCACGTCCCTAACTATGGCTACACCTTC. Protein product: CASSVAHVPNYGYTF.

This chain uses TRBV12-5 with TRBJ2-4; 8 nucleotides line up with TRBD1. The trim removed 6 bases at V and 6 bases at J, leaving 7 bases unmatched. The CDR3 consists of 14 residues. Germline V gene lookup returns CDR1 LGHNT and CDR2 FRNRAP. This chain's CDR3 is CASGSGQGRNIQYF. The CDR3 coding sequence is TGTGCTAGTGGATCCGGACAGGGACGAAACATTCAGTACTTC.

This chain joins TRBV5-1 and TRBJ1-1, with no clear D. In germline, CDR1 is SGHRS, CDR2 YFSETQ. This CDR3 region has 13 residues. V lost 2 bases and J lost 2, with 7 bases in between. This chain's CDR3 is CASSFSQNTEAFF. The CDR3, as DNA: TGCGCCAGCAGCTTTTCCCAAAACACTGAAGCTTTCTTT. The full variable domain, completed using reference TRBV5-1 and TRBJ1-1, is KAGVTQTPRYLIKTRGQQVTLSCSPISGHRSVSWYQQTPGQGLQFLFEYFSETQRNKGNFPGRFSGRQFSNSRSEMNVSTLELGDSALYLCASSFSQNTEAFFGQGTRLTVV.

The CDR3 reads CASSFVISYEQYF. The CDR3 region has the DNA TGTGCCAGCAGCTTTGTCATCAGCTACGAGCAGTACTTC. This sequence joins TRBV7-9 and TRBJ2-7, with D hard to call. In germline, CDR1 is SEHNR, CDR2 FQNEAQ (reference sequence). Between the trimmed V and J ends, which lost 3 bases and 3 bases, there was a span of 9 bases. The CDR3 extends over 13 amino acids.

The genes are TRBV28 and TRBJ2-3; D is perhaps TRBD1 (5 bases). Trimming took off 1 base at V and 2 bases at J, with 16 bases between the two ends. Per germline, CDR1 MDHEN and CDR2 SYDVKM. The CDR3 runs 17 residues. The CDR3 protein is CASSLFGAEQITDTQYF. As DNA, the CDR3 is TGTGCCAGCAGTTTATTTGGGGCAGAACAGATCACAGATACGCAGTATTTT.

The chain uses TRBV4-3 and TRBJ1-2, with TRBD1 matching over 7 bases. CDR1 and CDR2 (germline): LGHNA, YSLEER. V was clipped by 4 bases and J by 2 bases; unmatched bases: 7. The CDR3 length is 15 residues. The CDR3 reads CASSPMWGQNYGYTF. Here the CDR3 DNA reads TGCGCCAGCAGCCCGATGTGGGGACAGAACTATGGCTACACCTTC.

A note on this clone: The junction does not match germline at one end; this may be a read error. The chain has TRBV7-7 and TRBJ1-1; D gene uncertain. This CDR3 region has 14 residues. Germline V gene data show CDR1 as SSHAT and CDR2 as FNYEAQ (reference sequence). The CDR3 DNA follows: TGTGCTAGCAGCTTATACTGGCCGAACACTGAAGCTTTCTTT. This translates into CASSLYWPNTEAFF.

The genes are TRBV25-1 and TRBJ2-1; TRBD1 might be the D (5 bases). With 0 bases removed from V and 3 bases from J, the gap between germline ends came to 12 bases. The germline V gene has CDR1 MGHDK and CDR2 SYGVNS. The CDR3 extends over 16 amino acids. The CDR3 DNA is TGTGCCAGCAGTGAATATAGGGGTACCAACTACAATGAGCAGTTCTTC. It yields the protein CASSEYRGTNYNEQFF.

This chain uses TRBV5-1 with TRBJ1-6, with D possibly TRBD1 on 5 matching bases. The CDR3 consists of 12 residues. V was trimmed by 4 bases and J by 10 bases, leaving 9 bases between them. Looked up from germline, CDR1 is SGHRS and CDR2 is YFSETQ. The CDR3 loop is CASSPRGSPLHF. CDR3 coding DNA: TGCGCCAGCAGCCCCCGGGGCTCACCCCTCCACTTT.

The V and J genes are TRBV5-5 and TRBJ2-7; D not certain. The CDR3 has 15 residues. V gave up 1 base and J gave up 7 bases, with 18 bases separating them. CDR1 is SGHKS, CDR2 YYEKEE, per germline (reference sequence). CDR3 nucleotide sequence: TGTGCCAGCAGCTTGAATGTACTTGGGATTTCTGAGCAGTACTTC. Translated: CASSLNVLGISEQYF.

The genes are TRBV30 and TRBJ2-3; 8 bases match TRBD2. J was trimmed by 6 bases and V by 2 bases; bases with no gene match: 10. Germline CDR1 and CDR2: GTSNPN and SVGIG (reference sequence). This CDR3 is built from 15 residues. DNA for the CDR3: TGTGCCTGGAGTTCGAGCGGGGGCCGCCTGGATACGCAGTATTTT. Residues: CAWSSSGGRLDTQYF.